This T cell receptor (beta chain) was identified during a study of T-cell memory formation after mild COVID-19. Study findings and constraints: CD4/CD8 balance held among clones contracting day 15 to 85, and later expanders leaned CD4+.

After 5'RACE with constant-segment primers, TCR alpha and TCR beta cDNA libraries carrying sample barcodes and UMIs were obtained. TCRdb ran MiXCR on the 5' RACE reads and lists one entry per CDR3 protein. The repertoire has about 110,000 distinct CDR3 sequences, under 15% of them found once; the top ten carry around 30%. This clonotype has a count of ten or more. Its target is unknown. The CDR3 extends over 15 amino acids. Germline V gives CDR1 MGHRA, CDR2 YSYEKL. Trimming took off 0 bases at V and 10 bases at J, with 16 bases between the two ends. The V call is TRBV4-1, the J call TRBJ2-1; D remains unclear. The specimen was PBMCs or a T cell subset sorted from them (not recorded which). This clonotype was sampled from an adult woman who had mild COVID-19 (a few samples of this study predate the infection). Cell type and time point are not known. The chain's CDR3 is CASSQESAKGSEQFF. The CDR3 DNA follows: TGCGCCAGCAGCCAAGAATCGGCGAAAGGGTCCGAGCAGTTCTTC.